This T cell receptor (beta chain) was sequenced in a study of spatial heterogeneity in lung cancer. This clonotype was recorded a few times. TCRdb independently ran MiXCR on the 5' RACE reads; one entry per CDR3 protein. Counted here are more than 85,000 distinct CDR3 sequences, 7% to 9% occurring once; the ten biggest clones make up roughly 7.2%. V was pared by 0 bases and J by 3 bases, with 0 bases between. The CDR3 spans 13 residues. From germline, CDR1 is MRHNA and CDR2 SNTAGT. The time point is: sample taken at primary tumor resection. Sequencing covered unsorted whole RNA taken from tumor, nontumor lung or frozen PBMC. Untreated early-stage non-small cell lung cancer patients, over 55 in total, were the donors.

The clonotype comes from a male donor with early-stage non-small cell lung cancer. The chain recombines TRBV6-4 with TRBJ1-6; D uncertain. This material consisted of PBMCs, taken at surgery. Here the CDR3 DNA reads TGTGCCAGCAGTGACTCCTATAATTCACCCCTCCACTTT. It specifies CASSDSYNSPLHF.